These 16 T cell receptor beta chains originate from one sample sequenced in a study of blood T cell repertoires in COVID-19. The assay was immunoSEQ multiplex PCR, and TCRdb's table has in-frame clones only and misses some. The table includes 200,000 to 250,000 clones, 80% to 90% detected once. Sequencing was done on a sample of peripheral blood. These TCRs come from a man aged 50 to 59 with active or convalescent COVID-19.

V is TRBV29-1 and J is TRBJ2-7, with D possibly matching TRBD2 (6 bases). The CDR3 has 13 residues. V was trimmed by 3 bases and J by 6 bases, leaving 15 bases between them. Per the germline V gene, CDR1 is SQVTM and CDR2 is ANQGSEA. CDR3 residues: CSVEIVWRGEQYF. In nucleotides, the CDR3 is TGCAGCGTTGAGATCGTGTGGCGGGGCGAGCAGTACTTC.

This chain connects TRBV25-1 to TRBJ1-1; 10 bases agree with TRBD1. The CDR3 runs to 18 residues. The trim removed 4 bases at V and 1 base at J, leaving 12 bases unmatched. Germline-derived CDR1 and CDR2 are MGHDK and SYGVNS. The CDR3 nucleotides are TGTGCCAGCAGTGGGGGGAGCCGGGACAGGGGAGGGAACACTGAAGCTTTCTTT. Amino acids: CASSGGSRDRGGNTEAFF. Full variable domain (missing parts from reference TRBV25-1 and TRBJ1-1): EADIYQTPRYLVIGTGKKITLECSQTMGHDKMYWYQQDPGMELHLIHYSYGVNSTEKGDLSSESTVSRIRTEHFPLTLESARPSHTSQYLCASSGGSRDRGGNTEAFFGQGTRLTVV.

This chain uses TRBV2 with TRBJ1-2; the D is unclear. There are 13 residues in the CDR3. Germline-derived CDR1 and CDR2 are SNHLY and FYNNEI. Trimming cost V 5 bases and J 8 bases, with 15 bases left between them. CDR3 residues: CASSSGSLGGYTF. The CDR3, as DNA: TGTGCCAGCAGTTCGGGGTCCTTGGGGGGCTACACCTTC.

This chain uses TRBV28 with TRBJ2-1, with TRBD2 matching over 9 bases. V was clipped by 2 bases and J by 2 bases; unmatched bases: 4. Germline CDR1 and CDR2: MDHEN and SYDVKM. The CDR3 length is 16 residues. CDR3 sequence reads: CASSLELAGTYNEQFF. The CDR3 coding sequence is TGTGCCAGCAGTTTAGAGCTAGCGGGAACCTACAATGAGCAGTTCTTC.

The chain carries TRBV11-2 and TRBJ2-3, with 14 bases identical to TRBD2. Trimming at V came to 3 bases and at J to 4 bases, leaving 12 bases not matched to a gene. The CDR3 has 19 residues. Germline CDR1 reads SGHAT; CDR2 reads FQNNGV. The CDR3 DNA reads TGTGCCAGCAGCTTCCCCACGGGACTAGCGGGGGCGGGAGCAGATACGCAGTATTTT. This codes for CASSFPTGLAGAGADTQYF.

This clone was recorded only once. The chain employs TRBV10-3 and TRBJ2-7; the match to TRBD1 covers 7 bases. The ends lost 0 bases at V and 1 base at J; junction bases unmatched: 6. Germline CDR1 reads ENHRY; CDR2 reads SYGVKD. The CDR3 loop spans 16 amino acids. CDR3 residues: CAISESTGRVSYEQYF. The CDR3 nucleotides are TGTGCCATCAGTGAGTCGACAGGGAGAGTATCCTACGAGCAGTACTTC.

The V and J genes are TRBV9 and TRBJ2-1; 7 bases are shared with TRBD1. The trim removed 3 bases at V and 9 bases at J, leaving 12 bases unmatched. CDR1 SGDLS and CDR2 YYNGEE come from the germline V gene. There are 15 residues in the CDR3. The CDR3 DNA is TGTGCCAGCAGCGCCTGGGACAGCTTACGGGGTGAGCAGTTCTTC. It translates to CASSAWDSLRGEQFF.

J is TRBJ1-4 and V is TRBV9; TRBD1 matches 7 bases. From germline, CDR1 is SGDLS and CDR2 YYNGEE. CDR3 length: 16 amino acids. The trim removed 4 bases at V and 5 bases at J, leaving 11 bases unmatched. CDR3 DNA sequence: TGTGCCAGCAGCCCATGGGACAGCGTTTCCAATGAAAAACTGTTTTTT. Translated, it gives CASSPWDSVSNEKLFF.

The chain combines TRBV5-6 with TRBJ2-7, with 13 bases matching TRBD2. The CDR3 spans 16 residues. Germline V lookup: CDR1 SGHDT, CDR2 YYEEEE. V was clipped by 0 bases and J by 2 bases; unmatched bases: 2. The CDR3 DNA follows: TGTGCCAGCAGCTTGGGACTAGCGGGGGGCGCCTACGAGCAGTACGTC. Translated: CASSLGLAGGAYEQYV.

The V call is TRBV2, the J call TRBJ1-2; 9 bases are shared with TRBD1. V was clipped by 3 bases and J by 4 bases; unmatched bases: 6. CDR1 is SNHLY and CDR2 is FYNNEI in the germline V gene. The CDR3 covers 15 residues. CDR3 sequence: CASSEGTGSTYGYTF. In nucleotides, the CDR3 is TGTGCCAGCAGTGAGGGGACAGGGAGTACCTATGGCTACACCTTC.

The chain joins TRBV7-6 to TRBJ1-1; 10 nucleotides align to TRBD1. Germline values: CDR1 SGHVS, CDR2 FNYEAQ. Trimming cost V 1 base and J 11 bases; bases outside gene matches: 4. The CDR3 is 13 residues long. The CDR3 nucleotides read TGTGCCAGCAGCTTAGAGGGGACAGGGGACGCTTTCTTT. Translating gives CASSLEGTGDAFF. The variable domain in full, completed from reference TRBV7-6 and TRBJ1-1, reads GAGVSQSPRYKVTKRGQDVALRCDPISGHVSLYWYRQALGQGPEFLTYFNYEAQQDKSGLPNDRFSAERPEGSISTLTIQRTEQRDSAMYRCASSLEGTGDAFFGQGTRLTVV.

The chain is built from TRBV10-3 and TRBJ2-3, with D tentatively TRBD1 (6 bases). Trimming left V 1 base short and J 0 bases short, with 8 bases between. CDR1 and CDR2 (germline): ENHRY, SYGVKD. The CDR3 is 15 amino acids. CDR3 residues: CAISEFQGSTDTQYF. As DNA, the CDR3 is TGTGCCATCAGTGAGTTCCAGGGGAGCACAGATACGCAGTATTTT.

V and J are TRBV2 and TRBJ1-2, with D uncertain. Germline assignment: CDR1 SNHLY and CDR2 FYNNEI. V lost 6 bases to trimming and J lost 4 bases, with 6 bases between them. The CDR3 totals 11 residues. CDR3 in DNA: TGTGCCAGCAGGATCGGCTATGGCTACACCTTC. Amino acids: CASRIGYGYTF.

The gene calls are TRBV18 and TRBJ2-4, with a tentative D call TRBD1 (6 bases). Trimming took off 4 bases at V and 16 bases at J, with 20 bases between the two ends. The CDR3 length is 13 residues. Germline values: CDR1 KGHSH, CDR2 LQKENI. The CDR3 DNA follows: TGTGCCAGCTCACTAGGAAGTTGGGGGCCGGCATACTTC. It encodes CASSLGSWGPAYF.

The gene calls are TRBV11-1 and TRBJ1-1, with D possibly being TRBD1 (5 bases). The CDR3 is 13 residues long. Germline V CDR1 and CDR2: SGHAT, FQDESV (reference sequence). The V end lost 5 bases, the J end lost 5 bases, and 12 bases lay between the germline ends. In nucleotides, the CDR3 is TGTGCCAGCAGCCGGGACTTTTTAACTGAAGCTTTCTTT. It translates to CASSRDFLTEAFF.

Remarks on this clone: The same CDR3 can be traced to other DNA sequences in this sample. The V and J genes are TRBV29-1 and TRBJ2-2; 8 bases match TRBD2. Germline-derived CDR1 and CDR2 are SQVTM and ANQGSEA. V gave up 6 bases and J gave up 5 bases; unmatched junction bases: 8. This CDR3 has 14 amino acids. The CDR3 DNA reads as TGCAGCGTCAAGGGGCTAGCGGGTACCGGGGAGCTGTTTTTT. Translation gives CSVKGLAGTGELFF.